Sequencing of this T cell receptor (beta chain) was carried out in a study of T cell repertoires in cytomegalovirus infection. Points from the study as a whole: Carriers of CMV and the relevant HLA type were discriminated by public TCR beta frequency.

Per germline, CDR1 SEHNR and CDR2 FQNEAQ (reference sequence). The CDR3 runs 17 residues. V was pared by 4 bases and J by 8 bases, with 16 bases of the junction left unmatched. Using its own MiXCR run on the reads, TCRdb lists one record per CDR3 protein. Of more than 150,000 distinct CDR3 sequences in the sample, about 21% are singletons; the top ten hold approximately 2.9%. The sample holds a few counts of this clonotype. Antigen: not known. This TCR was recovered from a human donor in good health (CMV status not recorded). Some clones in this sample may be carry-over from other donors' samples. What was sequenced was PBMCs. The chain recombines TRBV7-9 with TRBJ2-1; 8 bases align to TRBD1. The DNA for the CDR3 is TGTGCCAGCAGCTATCCTCGACAGGGGTGGTCGTCCGATGAGCAGTTCTTC. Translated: CASSYPRQGWSSDEQFF.